These 25 T cell receptor beta chains were sequenced from one sample in a study of T cells after posttransplantation cyclophosphamide. The data were produced by immunoSEQ multiplex PCR, yet TCRdb's version contains in-frame clones alone and is incomplete. In the table there are about 18,000 clones, less than 85% of which are singletons. Sequenced: memory CD4+ T cells sorted from blood. The receptors were gathered from a man aged 25-45 years in good health and a related stem cell transplant donor.

This clone showed up just a few times. V usage is TRBV6-6 and J usage is TRBJ1-5; TRBD1 might be the D (5 bases). Trimming shortened V by 7 bases and J by 7 bases, and 20 bases separated the two germline ends. Germline V lookup: CDR1 MNHNY, CDR2 SVGAGI (reference sequence). The CDR3 runs to 15 residues. CDR3: CASTRGWGGEQPQHF. The CDR3 DNA is TGTGCCAGCACCCGTGGGTGGGGGGGAGAACAGCCCCAGCATTTT.

This clone was picked up a small number of times. Here the CDR3 reads CASSGRDRGRNEQFF. CDR3 nucleotides: TGTGCCAGCAGTGGACGGGACAGGGGGCGCAATGAGCAGTTCTTC. The chain has TRBV6-6 and TRBJ2-1, with TRBD1 identical over 12 bases. The CDR3 has 15 residues. Germline assignment: CDR1 MNHNY and CDR2 SVGAGI (reference sequence). V was pared by 5 bases and J by 6 bases, with 5 bases of the junction left unmatched.

The genes are TRBV18 and TRBJ2-5, with 9 bases matching TRBD2. The J call may be in error: the DNA end matches TRBJ2-7 better. The germline CDR1 and CDR2 sequences are KGHSH and LQKENI. The CDR3 extends over 15 amino acids. The CDR3, as DNA: TGTGCCAGCTCACCACGAGCGGGGGGCCGATACGAGCAGTACTTC. Protein product: CASSPRAGGRYEQYF.

The CDR3 region has the DNA TGCGCCAGCAGCCCCGGGACTAGCTTGGATACGCAGTATTTT. Translating gives CASSPGTSLDTQYF. The chain links TRBV5-1 to TRBJ2-3, with 9 bases identical to TRBD2. The CDR3 is 14 residues long. Trimming at V came to 4 bases and at J to 6 bases, leaving 6 bases not matched to a gene. In germline, CDR1 is SGHRS, CDR2 YFSETQ.

This chain links TRBV11-2 with TRBJ2-3; 11 bases align to TRBD2. J was trimmed by 4 bases and V by 3 bases; bases with no gene match: 3. CDR1 is SGHAT and CDR2 is FQNNGV in the germline V gene. This CDR3 has 15 residues. Here the CDR3 reads CASSFLAGGPDTQYF. The DNA for the CDR3 is TGTGCCAGCAGCTTCTTAGCGGGGGGGCCAGATACGCAGTATTTT. The full variable domain, completed using reference TRBV11-2 and TRBJ2-3, is EAGVAQSPRYKIIEKRQSVAFWCNPISGHATLYWYQQILGQGPKLLIQFQNNGVVDDSQLPKDRFSAERLKGVDSTLKIQPAKLEDSAVYLCASSFLAGGPDTQYFGPGTRLTVL.

The chain links TRBV10-3 to TRBJ2-1; maybe TRBD2 (6 bases). The CDR3 is 12 amino acids. CDR1 is ENHRY, CDR2 SYGVKD, per germline. Between the trimmed V and J ends, which lost 8 bases and 6 bases, there was a span of 11 bases. The CDR3 spells CAIGNGGNEQFF. CDR3 sequence (DNA): TGTGCCATCGGAAACGGGGGCAATGAGCAGTTCTTC.

The chain links TRBV27 to TRBJ2-1; 8 bases align to TRBD1. Germline CDR1 MNHEY, CDR2 SMNVEV (reference sequence). The CDR3 is made up of 16 amino acids. The trim removed 6 bases at V and 0 bases at J, leaving 7 bases unmatched. The CDR3 loop reads CASRRNRGASYNEQFF. The CDR3 DNA sequence: TGTGCCAGCAGAAGAAACAGGGGGGCCTCCTACAATGAGCAGTTCTTC.

This clone was detected once. CDR3 in DNA: TGTGCCAGCAGGGCCGTTAGCGGGGGGGCCTTTGAGCAGTTCTTC. Amino acid sequence: CASRAVSGGAFEQFF. This chain links TRBV2 with TRBJ2-1, with 11 bases lining up with TRBD2. The CDR3 has 15 residues. V shed 6 bases and J 9 bases; nucleotides not matched to a gene: 10. Germline V gene lookup returns CDR1 SNHLY and CDR2 FYNNEI.

This chain connects TRBV5-8 to TRBJ2-4; 8 bases align to TRBD2. CDR1 is SGHTS, CDR2 YDEGEE, per germline. The CDR3 loop spans 17 amino acids. V dropped 3 bases and J dropped 9; count of bases not matched to a gene: 17. Here the CDR3 DNA reads TGTGCCAGCAGCTCAGGACTAGCAGGTAGTACAGCGGGCATTCAGTACTTC. Translated, it gives CASSSGLAGSTAGIQYF.

The chain recombines TRBV21-1 with TRBJ2-7; the D call in the table, TRBD1, was not verified against the DNA. TRBV21-1 is a pseudogene. The CDR3 loop spans 12 amino acids. The CDR3 loop is CASSPTGGQQYF. The CDR3 DNA is TGTGCCAGCAGTCCGACAGGGGGCCAGCAGTACTTC.

This CDR3 is CASSTTGDEQYF. In nucleotides, the CDR3 is TGCGCCAGCAGCACGACAGGGGACGAGCAGTACTTC. The rearrangement joins TRBV5-1 to TRBJ2-5; 8 bases match TRBD1. The DNA end is more similar to TRBJ2-7, so the J call may be wrong. The germline V gene has CDR1 SGHRS and CDR2 YFSETQ. CDR3 length equals 12 residues.

This chain connects TRBV18 to TRBJ2-1; D remains ambiguous. This CDR3 is built from 13 residues. Trimming cost V 3 bases and J 6 bases, with 9 bases left between them. Germline V CDR1 and CDR2: KGHSH, LQKENI. The CDR3 sequence is CASSPSGLNEQFF. In DNA, the CDR3 is TGTGCCAGCTCACCCTCAGGTCTCAATGAGCAGTTCTTC.

This sequence joins TRBV15 and TRBJ2-1, with TRBD2 matching over 10 bases. The CDR3 spans 15 residues. Losses at the gene ends were 1 base for V and 6 bases for J; bases not matched to a gene: 3. Germline CDR1 LNHNV, CDR2 YYDKDF (reference sequence). The CDR3 loop reads CATSRGASGGNEQFF. CDR3 coding DNA: TGTGCCACCAGCAGAGGGGCTAGCGGGGGCAATGAGCAGTTCTTC.

The rearrangement joins TRBV5-1 to TRBJ1-1, with D hard to call. The CDR3 covers 12 residues. Trimming cost V 8 bases and J 0 bases, with 8 bases left between them. The germline V gene has CDR1 SGHRS and CDR2 YFSETQ. The CDR3 is CASAAVNTEAFF. The CDR3, as DNA: TGCGCCAGTGCGGCAGTGAACACTGAAGCTTTCTTT.

This rearrangement joins TRBV7-6 to TRBJ1-3; TRBD1 is a possible D gene (6 bases). This CDR3 has 13 amino acids. In germline, CDR1 is SGHVS, CDR2 FNYEAQ. Trimming took off 5 bases at V and 4 bases at J, with 9 bases between the two ends. CDR3 DNA: TGTGCCAGCAGCAACAGGGTCGGAAACACCATATATTTT. The encoded protein is CASSNRVGNTIYF.

The chain is built from TRBV7-8 and TRBJ2-5; 11 bases are a match to TRBD2. From germline, CDR1 is SGHVS and CDR2 FQNEAQ. There are 19 residues in the CDR3. J was trimmed by 5 bases and V by 2 bases; bases with no gene match: 16. This chain's CDR3 is CASSLTTPSGGKWLETQYF. CDR3 coding DNA: TGTGCCAGCAGCTTAACGACCCCTAGCGGGGGGAAATGGTTGGAGACCCAGTACTTC.

The rearrangement joins TRBV4-2 to TRBJ1-1; 7 positions match TRBD1. Per the germline V gene, CDR1 is LGHNA and CDR2 is YNFKEQ. The trim removed 5 bases at V and 4 bases at J, leaving 7 bases unmatched. The CDR3 sequence is 14 residues long. CDR3 nucleotide sequence: TGTGCCAGCAGCGCACACAGGGGTGGCACTGAAGCTTTCTTT. This encodes CASSAHRGGTEAFF.

The chain combines TRBV7-8 with TRBJ1-6, with 9 bases identical to TRBD1. The ends lost 2 bases at V and 6 bases at J; junction bases unmatched: 8. The CDR3 totals 17 residues. CDR1 and CDR2 from the germline V gene are SGHVS and FQNEAQ. CDR3 nucleotides: TGTGCCAGCAGCTTAAGGGGAACAGGGGGCGGTAATTCACCCCTCCACTTT. The encoded protein is CASSLRGTGGGNSPLHF.

The chain is built from TRBV7-2 and TRBJ2-5, with 7 bases identical to TRBD1. The CDR3 runs 14 residues. Unmatched junction bases numbered 3, after V lost 3 bases and J lost 2 bases. Germline V gene lookup returns CDR1 SGHTA and CDR2 FQGNSA. Here the CDR3 DNA reads TGTGCCAGCAGCTTCGGACAGGCACAAGAGACCCAGTACTTC. Protein: CASSFGQAQETQYF. The complete variable domain, with remaining parts taken from reference TRBV7-2 and TRBJ2-5, reads GAGVSQSPSNKVTEKGKDVELRCDPISGHTALYWYRQSLGQGLEFLIYFQGNSAPDKSGLPSDRFSAERTGGSVSTLTIQRTQQEDSAVYLCASSFGQAQETQYFGPGTRLLVL.

This chain connects TRBV4-2 to TRBJ2-2; D is undetermined. The CDR3 is made up of 15 amino acids. Germline CDR1 reads LGHNA; CDR2 reads YNFKEQ. The V gene lost 4 bases and the J gene lost 6 bases, with 15 bases spanning the gap. The CDR3 here is CASSPTRKAAGELFF. CDR3 DNA sequence: TGTGCCAGCAGCCCTACGAGGAAGGCAGCCGGGGAGCTGTTTTTT.

The rearrangement joins TRBV5-1 to TRBJ2-7, with a tentative D call TRBD2 (6 bases). The CDR3 extends over 14 amino acids. Germline V CDR1 and CDR2: SGHRS, YFSETQ. V dropped 3 bases and J dropped 1 base, with 11 bases sitting between them. The CDR3 DNA sequence: TGCGCCAGCAGCTCGGCCGGGACTTCCTACGAGCAGTACTTC. Its translation is CASSSAGTSYEQYF.

This clone was counted once. The DNA for the CDR3 is TGTGCCAGCACAAGACTAGCAGATACGCAGTATTTT. Its translation is CASTRLADTQYF. This chain uses TRBV6-6 with TRBJ2-3, with D perhaps TRBD2 (6 bases). Trimming removed 7 bases from V and 4 bases from J, with 9 bases in between. CDR1 MNHNY and CDR2 SVGAGI come from the germline V gene (reference sequence). The CDR3 totals 12 residues.

This CDR3 reads CASSLALSGTGFNEKLFF. CDR3 in DNA: TGTGCCAGCAGCTTAGCGCTTTCCGGGACAGGGTTTAATGAAAAACTGTTTTTT. The chain uses TRBV7-9 and TRBJ1-4, with 9 bases identical to TRBD1. J lost 4 bases, V lost 0 bases, and 9 bases had no gene match. CDR1 and CDR2 from the germline V gene are SEHNR and FQNEAQ (reference sequence). This CDR3 has 18 amino acids.

The CDR3 spells CASSATFRDTQYF. Here the CDR3 DNA reads TGCGCCAGCAGTGCAACCTTCCGGGATACGCAGTATTTT. The chain couples TRBV10-1 to TRBJ2-3; D remains ambiguous. The germline V gene has CDR1 WNHNN and CDR2 SYGVQD (reference sequence). V dropped 4 bases and J dropped 6 bases, with 11 bases sitting between them. The CDR3 spans 13 residues.

J is TRBJ1-4 and V is TRBV6-1; D gene uncertain. Germline V lookup: CDR1 MNHNS, CDR2 SASEGT. The V gene lost 2 bases and the J gene lost 8 bases, with 6 bases spanning the gap. The length of the CDR3 is 12 residues. The CDR3 protein is CASSESGEKLFF. CDR3 coding DNA: TGTGCCAGCAGTGAATCGGGGGAAAAACTGTTTTTT.